These 21 T cell receptor beta chains share one sample of origin, sequenced in a study of blood T cells in healthy people across ages. Next came a second PCR, run for roughly 7 to 12 cycles, which used a sample-barcoded 5' primer along with a J-beta primer mix. TCRdb re-called the 5' RACE reads through MiXCR, storing one row per CDR3 protein. The sample yields roughly 1.7 million distinct CDR3 sequences, roughly 32% seen once. The source material was blood. The receptors here all came from a woman in her 30s in good health.

The chain uses TRBV7-8 and TRBJ1-4; 9 nucleotides line up with TRBD1. J lost 8 bases, V lost 7 bases, and 17 bases had no gene match. The V gene's germline CDR1 is SGHVS and CDR2 FQNEAQ. CDR3 length: 17 amino acids. The CDR3 protein is CASTFRHRDREKEKLFF. CDR3 DNA: TGTGCCAGCACCTTCCGGCACCGGGACAGGGAAAAGGAAAAACTGTTTTTT.

This rearrangement joins TRBV3-1 to TRBJ1-5; D remains unclear. In germline, CDR1 is LGHDT, CDR2 YNNKEL (reference sequence). The ends were cut back, 1 base at V and 5 bases at J, with 12 bases in the middle. This CDR3 is 15 amino acids long. CDR3 amino acids: CASSQGVSSYQPQHF. The CDR3 nucleotides read TGTGCCAGCAGCCAAGGTGTCAGCAGTTATCAGCCCCAGCATTTT.

This chain connects TRBV12-3 or TRBV12-4 to TRBJ2-3, with D possibly matching TRBD1 (6 bases). Trimming stripped 5 bases from V and 1 base from J, with 10 bases between. CDR3 length equals 14 residues. For the CDR3, the DNA is TGTGCCAGCAGTAGACAGGTGGGCACAGATACGCAGTATTTT. Protein sequence: CASSRQVGTDTQYF.

The chain uses TRBV20-1 and TRBJ2-7, with D tentatively TRBD1 (6 bases). The germline CDR1 and CDR2 sequences are DFQATT and SNEGSKA (reference sequence). There are 13 residues in the CDR3. Trimming took off 6 bases at V and 4 bases at J, with 16 bases between the two ends. DNA of the CDR3: TGCAGTGCGGCAAGGGGGTTAGTTTACGAGCAGTACTTC. Its translation is CSAARGLVYEQYF.

This clonotype was seen only a few times. V gene TRBV11-2 combines with J gene TRBJ2-3; 7 bases align to TRBD2. This CDR3 region has 15 residues. The ends lost 1 base at V and 7 bases at J; junction bases unmatched: 8. CDR1 is SGHAT and CDR2 is FQNNGV in the germline V gene. CDR3 in amino acids: CASSLVGSAGNTQYF. The DNA of the CDR3 is TGTGCCAGCAGCTTAGTTGGCTCAGCGGGGAATACGCAGTATTTT.

This clonotype was seen only a few times. V and J are TRBV4-1 and TRBJ2-3; 10 nucleotides match TRBD2. From germline, CDR1 is MGHRA and CDR2 YSYEKL. This CDR3 is 15 amino acids long. With 6 bases clipped from V and 1 base from J, the junction kept 4 bases outside the gene matches. CDR3 sequence (DNA): TGCGCCAGCAGACCTCTAGCGGGGGGCACAGATACGCAGTATTTT. Its translation is CASRPLAGGTDTQYF.

This clonotype was observed a few times. The CDR3: CASSPRDIGSGMNTEAFF. In DNA, the CDR3 is TGCGCCAGCAGCCCAAGGGACATCGGTAGCGGAATGAACACTGAAGCTTTCTTT. The chain uses TRBV4-1 and TRBJ1-1; weak D call: TRBD1 (6 bases). The CDR3 length is 18 residues. CDR1 is MGHRA, CDR2 YSYEKL, per germline. Deletions cut 4 bases from V and 0 bases from J, with 21 bases between.

This clonotype was observed a single time. The rearrangement uses TRBV10-3 and TRBJ2-2; TRBD2 matches at 8 bases. V was clipped by 11 bases and J by 3 bases; unmatched bases: 8. Germline lookup yields CDR1 ENHRY and CDR2 SYGVKD. The CDR3 has 14 amino acids. The CDR3 DNA reads as TGTGCCGCATACGGGGGGGCTTACACCGGGGAGCTGTTTTTT. This sequence encodes CAAYGGAYTGELFF.

This clonotype has more than one count but fewer than ten. The CDR3 here is CASSLATGGRNEQFF. CDR3 nucleotide sequence: TGCGCCAGCAGCTTGGCCACAGGGGGGAGGAATGAGCAGTTCTTC. This sequence joins TRBV5-1 and TRBJ2-1; TRBD1 agrees at 8 bases. Germline trimming cut 0 bases from V and 7 bases from J; bases unmatched to any gene: 6. The V gene's germline CDR1 is SGHRS and CDR2 YFSETQ. The CDR3 runs 15 residues.

The chain uses TRBV9 and TRBJ2-1, with 13 bases identical to TRBD2. V lost 4 bases, J lost 2 bases, and 12 bases stayed unmatched. Germline loops: CDR1 SGDLS, CDR2 YYNGEE. The CDR3 is made up of 19 amino acids. For the CDR3, the DNA is TGTGCCAGCAGCCTTTCCCCGGGACTAGCGGGACATCCCTACAATGAGCAGTTCTTC. Translated, it gives CASSLSPGLAGHPYNEQFF. The variable domain in full, completed from reference TRBV9 and TRBJ2-1, reads DSGVTQTPKHLITATGQRVTLRCSPRSGDLSVYWYQQSLDQGLQFLIQYYNGEERAKGNILERFSAQQFPDLHSELNLSSLELGDSALYFCASSLSPGLAGHPYNEQFFGPGTRLTVL.

This clonotype was seen more than once but under ten times. The rearrangement links TRBV29-1 to TRBJ1-1; D uncertain. Germline assignment: CDR1 SQVTM and CDR2 ANQGSEA. This CDR3 has 15 amino acids. V was pared by 5 bases and J by 0 bases, with 16 bases between. CDR3 coding DNA: TGCAGCGTTTTCACTCGTCATATTATGAACACTGAAGCTTTCTTT. It is translated as CSVFTRHIMNTEAFF.

The chain couples TRBV20-1 to TRBJ1-5; D is perhaps TRBD1 (5 bases). V was trimmed by 0 bases and J by 5 bases, leaving 17 bases between them. The V gene's germline CDR1 is DFQATT and CDR2 SNEGSKA (reference sequence). This CDR3 spans 16 amino acids. The DNA of the CDR3 is TGCAGTGCTAGAGATCTTGAGGGGTCGGTCTATCAGCCCCAGCATTTT. Translating it yields CSARDLEGSVYQPQHF.

This clonotype was picked up a small number of times. V is TRBV29-1 and J is TRBJ2-7; D is unresolved. V was cut by 3 bases and J by 2 bases, with 20 bases left in between. The CDR3 consists of 16 residues. From germline, CDR1 is SQVTM and CDR2 ANQGSEA. In nucleotides, the CDR3 is TGCAGCGTTGAGGGCCTAGTTGGGAAGAAGGCCTACGAGCAGTACTTC. Translation gives CSVEGLVGKKAYEQYF.

The chain couples TRBV21-1 to TRBJ1-1. TRBV21-1 is tagged as a pseudogene. The CDR3 loop spans 15 amino acids. The CDR3 reads CASSKAPFRRTEAFF. The CDR3 bases are TGTGCCAGCAGCAAAGCCCCATTCAGACGGACTGAAGCTTTCTTT.

The V gene is TRBV5-1, the J gene TRBJ2-7; either TRBD1 or TRBD2 may supply D (6 bases each). This CDR3 has 14 amino acids. Germline V gene data show CDR1 as SGHRS and CDR2 as YFSETQ. V lost 4 bases, J lost 2 bases, and 13 bases lay in between. DNA of the CDR3: TGCGCCAGCAGCCCGGGTAGGGGGGCCTACGAGCAGTACTTC. Translation: CASSPGRGAYEQYF.

In its sample, this clonotype was seen many times. The junction differs from germline at one of its ends, possibly a read error. This chain links TRBV12-3 or TRBV12-4 with TRBJ2-5; possible D gene TRBD2, 5 bases. CDR3 length: 14 residues. This CDR3 is CASSLASGGETQYF. CDR3 DNA sequence: TGTGCCAGCAGCTTAGCCAGCGGTGGGGAGACCCAGTACTTC.

The chain recombines TRBV12-5 with TRBJ2-1, with 12 bases aligning to TRBD2. The germline V gene encodes CDR1 LGHNT and CDR2 FRNRAP. The CDR3 contains 15 residues. V lost 7 bases, J lost 3 bases, and 4 bases stayed unmatched. The CDR3 loop is CASARTSGIYNEQFF. CDR3 DNA sequence: TGTGCTAGTGCCCGGACTAGCGGGATCTACAATGAGCAGTTCTTC.

This clonotype was seen at least ten times. The CDR3 region has the DNA TGCGCCAGCAGCCTAGCGGGAGATATCTCAGATACGCAGTATTTT. It yields the protein CASSLAGDISDTQYF. The chain is built from TRBV5-1 and TRBJ2-3; 10 nucleotides match TRBD2. Germline V gives CDR1 SGHRS, CDR2 YFSETQ. J was trimmed by 4 bases and V by 4 bases; bases with no gene match: 6. The CDR3 extends over 15 amino acids. Looking up the rest from reference TRBV5-1 and TRBJ2-3 gives the full variable domain: KAGVTQTPRYLIKTRGQQVTLSCSPISGHRSVSWYQQTPGQGLQFLFEYFSETQRNKGNFPGRFSGRQFSNSRSEMNVSTLELGDSALYLCASSLAGDISDTQYFGPGTRLTVL.

This clonotype was counted many times. The chain links TRBV29-1 to TRBJ2-7; unclear D gene. Germline V CDR1 and CDR2: SQVTM, ANQGSEA. The V and J ends lost 4 bases and 3 bases respectively, with 13 bases between them. This CDR3 comprises 13 residues. The CDR3 DNA sequence: TGCAGCGTTGCGACTCAAAAATACTACGAGCAGTACTTC. It yields the protein CSVATQKYYEQYF.

This chain connects TRBV30 to TRBJ2-7; no firm D call. With the DNA end fitting TRBJ2-5 better, the J assignment may be wrong. Germline-derived CDR1 and CDR2 are GTSNPN and SVGIG (reference sequence). This CDR3 contains 12 residues. Written as DNA, the CDR3 is TGTGCCTGGAGCCAACAACCGGAGACCCAGTACTTC. Protein product: CAWSQQPETQYF.

The V and J genes are TRBV20-1 and TRBJ1-6, with D possibly being TRBD1 (5 bases). Germline CDR1 and CDR2: DFQATT and SNEGSKA (reference sequence). Trimming took 6 bases from V and 6 from J, leaving 18 bases between them. CDR3 length equals 15 residues. The CDR3 nucleotides read TGCAGTGCGTTAACGACCGGGACTAGTAATTCACCCCTCCACTTT. Translation gives CSALTTGTSNSPLHF.